A selection of T cell receptor beta chains follows, all from one sample in a study of blood T cell repertoires in COVID-19. TCRdb keeps only in-frame clones here, not all; method: immunoSEQ multiplex PCR. Among around 450,000 clones listed, roughly nine tenths were seen once. Source material: PBMCs or T cells enriched from blood (not recorded which). The source is a woman aged 18-29 years with acute COVID-19. Each CDR3 is given without its conserved first and last residue. Fields, in order: V gene, clone size, CDR3 protein. Clone size is stated in some rows and not others, as once, few, many or a class when expanded.

>TRBV2|few
ASKFSSGGYEQY
>TRBV5-4|.
ASSLAVLGSTDTQY
>TRBV11-2|.
ASSFMWNTEAF
>TRBV5-5|medium-sized
ASSWGQYSNQPQH
>TRBV28|once
ASSLTGTPEAF
>TRBV19|.
ASSMSSGGARQETQY
>TRBV15|.
ATSREPGQGSTAIEKLF
>TRBV10-3|.
AISPTGDNQPQH
>TRBV19|.
ASNKQDRGRSYQPQH
>TRBV3-1/TRBV3-2|.
ASSLRISPDTQY
>TRBV5-4|.
ASSTDRGRGYT
>TRBV5-8|.
ASSLASGRVTDTQY
>TRBV5-4|.
ASSPRTGPDTQY
>TRBV11-2|.
ASRSPGGSSYNEQF
>TRBV10-3|.
AIKGQGYEQY
>TRBV7-3|.
ASSLTVSDPRYNYGYT
>TRBV7-8|.
ASSLATGGYNEQF
>TRBV10-3|few
AISEQQGYGYT
>TRBV27|.
ASRYISGAGNSPLH
>TRBV20-1|.
SARAPDEQY
>TRBV2|.
ASSERGGSPGEQY
>TRBV5-1|.
ASSKGTSGGETQY
>TRBV5-6|once
ASSYQQGTGTEAF
>TRBV27|.
ASSLWQGAYNEQF
>TRBV9|.
ASSGQGQKNIQY
>TRBV28|.
ASSLSPAKGGYT
>TRBV3-1/TRBV3-2|.
ASSQAVASGGEYTDTQY
>TRBV3-1/TRBV3-2|.
ASSQLTGGEQY
>TRBV2|.
ASMGQGDSSPLH
>TRBV14|.
ASSQSRTGFGYT
>TRBV6-4|.
ASSDSMTGYNEQF
>TRBV10-2|.
ASKGQTNTGELF
>TRBV19|.
ASSIAGQNTEAF
>TRBV3-1/TRBV3-2|.
ASSQTSAGPRAYEQY
>TRBV2|.
ASSGAYEQY
>TRBV11-3|.
ASSPPSGSHQETQY
>TRBV7-9|once
ASSLVTADYNEQF
>TRBV6-5|.
AAGLAGTQETQY
>TRBV12-5|.
ASGVGRGSTNEKLF
>TRBV7-2|few
ASSVGTNNNGYT
>TRBV6-4|.
ASSRGLAYEQF
>TRBV6-5|.
ASRPTGTGGGYT
>TRBV10-3|.
AISESGQGAGGYT
>TRBV9|.
ASRDGHFNEKLF
>TRBV24-1|.
ATSEGGLAGDTDTQY
>TRBV7-9|.
ASSTGGADYEQY
>TRBV28|.
ASSLVSGRGAQY
>TRBV5-6|once
ASRGQENEKLF
>TRBV29-1|.
SVERGGNSGNTIY
>TRBV12-5|.
ASGLGTGLSYEQY
>TRBV24-1|once
ATSGSLRELF
>TRBV9|.
ASSGREGVEQY
>TRBV24-1|.
ATSDQVSGELF
>TRBV29-1|.
SVERGVYNEQF
>TRBV12-3/TRBV12-4|.
ASRAGTNYGYT
>TRBV28|.
ASSLPRGSGRVTGELF
>TRBV28|.
ASSRTGSEAF
>TRBV5-1|.
ASSPATGINTEAF
>TRBV6-2/TRBV6-3|.
ASSYFRLAGAGEQY